This passage covers 2 T cell receptor beta chains from one sample sequenced in a study of blood T cell repertoires in COVID-19 (dated by TCRdb to the early 2020s). Library generation was performed with the immunoSEQ multiplex PCR assay. Not all clones reach the TCRdb copy of this immuneACCESS table, which keeps in-frame sequences only. Checked studies attribute under half of the gap to unresolved V genes and leave the rest unexplained. Here the sample has a few hundred thousand clones; less than 90% occur a single time. The top ten constitute about 4.6% of the sample. Sequencing was performed on peripheral blood. These receptors originate from a man in his 60s who had recovered from COVID-19.

The rearrangement links TRBV2 to TRBJ2-2, with D tentatively TRBD1 (6 bases). The germline gives CDR1 SNHLY, CDR2 FYNNEI. This CDR3 is 13 amino acids long. The germline V and J ends were trimmed by 7 bases and 5 bases, with 11 bases remaining between them. The CDR3 region is CASNRAETGELFF. CDR3 bases: TGTGCCAGCAACAGGGCTGAAACCGGGGAGCTGTTTTTT.

The rearrangement joins TRBV19 to TRBJ2-7, with 8 bases that match TRBD2. The CDR3 is 14 residues long. Germline V gives CDR1 LNHDA, CDR2 SQIVND (reference sequence). The V gene end was trimmed by 5 bases and the J gene end by 4 bases; junction bases not matched to a gene: 7. CDR3 in amino acids: CASSPPGGFYEQYF. The CDR3 region has the DNA TGTGCCAGTAGTCCCCCGGGAGGGTTTTACGAGCAGTACTTC.